This TCR beta chain was profiled in a study of Ad26.COV2.S vaccination and SARS-CoV-2 variants. The assay was immunoSEQ multiplex PCR, and TCRdb's table has in-frame clones only and misses some. The table shows a few hundred thousand clones, with 90% occurring only once. Treatment described: over 15 received Ad26.COV2.S at low or high dose, single or two shots; about five received placebo; per-sample allocation not given. The study sampled participants on day 63 after the first vaccine or placebo injection. The CDR3 contains 17 residues. Germline values: CDR1 PRHDT, CDR2 FYEKMQ (reference sequence). Losses at the gene ends were 0 bases for V and 2 bases for J; bases not matched to a gene: 10.

The source material was peripheral blood, sampled in a trial of Ad26.COV2.S vaccine versus placebo. This sequence was found in a person between 18 and 65 years old who received the Ad26.COV2.S COVID-19 vaccine or a placebo. The chain combines TRBV13 with TRBJ2-7; TRBD1 aligns across 7 bases. DNA of the CDR3: TGTGCCAGCAGCTTAGGCCACAGGGGCGCGGTGGCCTACGAGCAGTACTTC. It yields the protein CASSLGHRGAVAYEQYF.